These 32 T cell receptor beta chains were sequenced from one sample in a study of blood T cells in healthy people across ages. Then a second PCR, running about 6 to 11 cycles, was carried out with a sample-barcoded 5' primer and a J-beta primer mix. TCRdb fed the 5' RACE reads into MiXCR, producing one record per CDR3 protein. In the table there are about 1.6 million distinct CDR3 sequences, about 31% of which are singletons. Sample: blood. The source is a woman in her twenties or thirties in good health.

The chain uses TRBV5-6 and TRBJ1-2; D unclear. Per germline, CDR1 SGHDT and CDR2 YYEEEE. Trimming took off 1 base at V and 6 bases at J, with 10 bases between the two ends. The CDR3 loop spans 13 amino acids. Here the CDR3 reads CASSLRLHDGYTF. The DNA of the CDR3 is TGTGCCAGCAGCTTGCGACTCCATGATGGCTACACCTTC.

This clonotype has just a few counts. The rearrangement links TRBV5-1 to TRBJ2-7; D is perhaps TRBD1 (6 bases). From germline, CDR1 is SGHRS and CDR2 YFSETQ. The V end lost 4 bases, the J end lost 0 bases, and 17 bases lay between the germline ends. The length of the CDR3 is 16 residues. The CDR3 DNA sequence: TGCGCCAGCAGCGATATAAACAGGGCCCTCTCCTACGAGCAGTACTTC. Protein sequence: CASSDINRALSYEQYF.

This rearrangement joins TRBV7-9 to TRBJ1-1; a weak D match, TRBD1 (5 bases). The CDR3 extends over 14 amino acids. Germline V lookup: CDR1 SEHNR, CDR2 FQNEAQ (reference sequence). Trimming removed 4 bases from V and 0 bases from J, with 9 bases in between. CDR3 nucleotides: TGTGCCAGCAGCTGGGGCGCATTGAACACTGAAGCTTTCTTT. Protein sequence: CASSWGALNTEAFF.

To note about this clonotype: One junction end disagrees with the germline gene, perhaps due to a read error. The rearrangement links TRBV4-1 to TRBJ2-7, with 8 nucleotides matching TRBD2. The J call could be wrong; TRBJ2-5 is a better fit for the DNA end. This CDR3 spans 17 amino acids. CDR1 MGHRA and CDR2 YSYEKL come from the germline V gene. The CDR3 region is CVSSQTTERELEETQYF. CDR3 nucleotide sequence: TGCGTCAGCAGCCAAACAACGGAGCGGGAGTTGGAAGAGACCCAGTACTTC.

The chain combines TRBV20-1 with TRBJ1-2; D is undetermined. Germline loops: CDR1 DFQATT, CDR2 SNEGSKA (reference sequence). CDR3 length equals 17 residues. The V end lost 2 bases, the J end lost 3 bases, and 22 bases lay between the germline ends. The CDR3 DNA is TGCAGTGCTAGATCCCCGTGGGTCGTGGGGTCGGACTATGGCTACACCTTC. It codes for CSARSPWVVGSDYGYTF.

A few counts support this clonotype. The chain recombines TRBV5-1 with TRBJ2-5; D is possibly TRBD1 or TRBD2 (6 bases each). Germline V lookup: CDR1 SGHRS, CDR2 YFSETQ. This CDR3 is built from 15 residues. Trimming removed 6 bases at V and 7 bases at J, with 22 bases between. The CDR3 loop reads CASTSRTTGRVTQYF. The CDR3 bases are TGCGCCAGCACCTCGCGGACTACAGGGCGCGTGACCCAGTACTTC.

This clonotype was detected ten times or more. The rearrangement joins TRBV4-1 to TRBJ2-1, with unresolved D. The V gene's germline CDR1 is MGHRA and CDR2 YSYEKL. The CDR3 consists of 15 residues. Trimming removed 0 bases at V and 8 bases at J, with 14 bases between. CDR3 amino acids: CASSQDKFGGDEQFF. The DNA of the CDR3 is TGCGCCAGCAGCCAAGATAAGTTTGGTGGTGATGAGCAGTTCTTC.

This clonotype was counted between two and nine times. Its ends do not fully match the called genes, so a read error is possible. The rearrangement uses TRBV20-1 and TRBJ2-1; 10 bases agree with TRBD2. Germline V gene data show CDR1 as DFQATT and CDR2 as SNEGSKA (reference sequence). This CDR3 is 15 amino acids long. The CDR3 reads CSARGLAISYNGQFF. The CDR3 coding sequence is TGCAGTGCTAGGGGACTAGCGATCTCCTACAATGGGCAGTTCTTC.

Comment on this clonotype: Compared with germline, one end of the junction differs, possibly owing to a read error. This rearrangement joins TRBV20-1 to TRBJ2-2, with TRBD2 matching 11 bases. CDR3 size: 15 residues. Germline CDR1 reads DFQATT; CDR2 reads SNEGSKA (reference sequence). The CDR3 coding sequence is TGCAGTGCTATTAGCGGGGGGGCATTCACCGGAGAGCTGTTTTTT. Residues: CSAISGGAFTGELFF.

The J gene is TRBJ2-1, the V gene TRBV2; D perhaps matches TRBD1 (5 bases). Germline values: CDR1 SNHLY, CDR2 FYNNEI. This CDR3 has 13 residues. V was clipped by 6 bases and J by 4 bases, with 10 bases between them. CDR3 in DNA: TGTGCCAGCAGGTCCCAGGGTTACAATGAGCAGTTCTTC. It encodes CASRSQGYNEQFF.

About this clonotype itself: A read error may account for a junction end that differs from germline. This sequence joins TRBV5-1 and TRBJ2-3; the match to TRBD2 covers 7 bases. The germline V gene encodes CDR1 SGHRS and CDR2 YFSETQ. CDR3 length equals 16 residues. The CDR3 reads CANSLQAGIGTDTQYF. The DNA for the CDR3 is TGCGCCAACAGCTTACAAGCGGGAATAGGCACAGATACGCAGTATTTT.

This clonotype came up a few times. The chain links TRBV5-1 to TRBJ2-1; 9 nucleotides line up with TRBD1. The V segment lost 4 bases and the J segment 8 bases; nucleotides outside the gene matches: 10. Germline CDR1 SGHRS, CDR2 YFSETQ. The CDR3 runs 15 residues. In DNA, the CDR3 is TGCGCCAGCAGCCGCACCGGGACAGGGTCTTATGAGCAGTTCTTC. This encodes CASSRTGTGSYEQFF.

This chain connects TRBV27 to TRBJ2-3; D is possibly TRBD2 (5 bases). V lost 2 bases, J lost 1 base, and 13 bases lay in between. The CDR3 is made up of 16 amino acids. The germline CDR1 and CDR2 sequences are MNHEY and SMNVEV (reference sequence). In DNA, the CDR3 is TGTGCCAGCAGTTTAACGGGGATTAGCGGCACAGATACGCAGTATTTT. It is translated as CASSLTGISGTDTQYF.

The CDR3 loop is CASKLAGGLEQYF. For the CDR3, the DNA is TGTGCCAGCAAACTAGCGGGGGGTCTCGAGCAGTACTTC. The V call is TRBV2, the J call TRBJ2-7; 12 bases fit TRBD2. The V and J ends lost 7 bases and 6 bases, in that order; junction bases with no gene match: 4. CDR1 and CDR2 (germline): SNHLY, FYNNEI. The length of the CDR3 is 13 residues.

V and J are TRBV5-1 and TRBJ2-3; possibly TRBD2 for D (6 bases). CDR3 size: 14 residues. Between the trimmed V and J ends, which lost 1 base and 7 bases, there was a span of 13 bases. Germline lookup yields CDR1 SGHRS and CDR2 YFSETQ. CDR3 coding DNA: TGCGCCAGCAGCTTGAGCCCTAGCGAATATACGCAGTATTTT. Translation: CASSLSPSEYTQYF.

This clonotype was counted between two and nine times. CDR3 region: CASSSLGYSYEQYF. DNA of the CDR3: TGTGCCAGCAGTTCTTTAGGGTACTCCTACGAGCAGTACTTC. This chain joins TRBV27 and TRBJ2-7; D not resolved. Deletions cut 4 bases from V and 0 bases from J, with 10 bases between. The CDR3 extends over 14 amino acids. Germline values: CDR1 MNHEY, CDR2 SMNVEV (reference sequence).

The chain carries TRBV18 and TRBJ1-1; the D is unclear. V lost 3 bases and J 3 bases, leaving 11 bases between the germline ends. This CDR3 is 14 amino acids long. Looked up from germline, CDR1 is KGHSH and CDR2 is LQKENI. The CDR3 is CASSPEPSHTEAFF. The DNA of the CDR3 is TGTGCCAGCTCACCGGAACCATCGCACACTGAAGCTTTCTTT.

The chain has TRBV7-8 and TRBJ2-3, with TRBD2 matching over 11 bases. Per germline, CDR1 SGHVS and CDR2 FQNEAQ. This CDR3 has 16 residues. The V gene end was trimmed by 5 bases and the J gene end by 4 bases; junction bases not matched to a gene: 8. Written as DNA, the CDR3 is TGTGCCAGCAGCCTCCCTTCTAGCGGGGGGTCAGATACGCAGTATTTT. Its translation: CASSLPSSGGSDTQYF.

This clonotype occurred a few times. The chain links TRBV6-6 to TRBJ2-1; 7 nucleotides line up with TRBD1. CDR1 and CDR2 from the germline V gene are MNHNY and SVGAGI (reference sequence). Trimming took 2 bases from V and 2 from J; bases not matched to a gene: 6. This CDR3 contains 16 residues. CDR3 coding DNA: TGTGCCAGCAGTTACAGCAGGGGGTCAACCTACAATGAGCAGTTCTTC. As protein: CASSYSRGSTYNEQFF.

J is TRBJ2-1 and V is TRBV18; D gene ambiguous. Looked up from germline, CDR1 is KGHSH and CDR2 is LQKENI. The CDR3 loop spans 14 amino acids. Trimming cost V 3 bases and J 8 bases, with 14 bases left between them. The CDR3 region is CASSPLPRLHEQFF. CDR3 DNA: TGTGCCAGCTCACCCCTACCGCGATTGCATGAGCAGTTCTTC.

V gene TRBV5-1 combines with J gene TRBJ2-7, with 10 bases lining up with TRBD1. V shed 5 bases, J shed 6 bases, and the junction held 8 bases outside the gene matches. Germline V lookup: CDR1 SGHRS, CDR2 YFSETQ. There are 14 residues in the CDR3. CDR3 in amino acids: CASRTGTGDGEQYF. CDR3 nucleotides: TGCGCCAGCAGGACGGGGACAGGGGACGGCGAGCAGTACTTC.

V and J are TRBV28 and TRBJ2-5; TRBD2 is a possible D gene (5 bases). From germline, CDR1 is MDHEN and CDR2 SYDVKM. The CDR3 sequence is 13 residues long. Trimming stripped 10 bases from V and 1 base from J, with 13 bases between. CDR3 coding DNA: TGTGCCACTAGGCCAACTAGCCAAGAGACCCAGTACTTC. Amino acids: CATRPTSQETQYF.

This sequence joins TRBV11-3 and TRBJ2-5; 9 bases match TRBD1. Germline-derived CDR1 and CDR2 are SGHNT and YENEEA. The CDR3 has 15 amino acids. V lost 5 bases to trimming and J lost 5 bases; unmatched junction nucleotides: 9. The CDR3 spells CASSTGTGLGETQYF. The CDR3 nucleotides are TGTGCCAGCAGCACCGGGACAGGGCTTGGGGAGACCCAGTACTTC.

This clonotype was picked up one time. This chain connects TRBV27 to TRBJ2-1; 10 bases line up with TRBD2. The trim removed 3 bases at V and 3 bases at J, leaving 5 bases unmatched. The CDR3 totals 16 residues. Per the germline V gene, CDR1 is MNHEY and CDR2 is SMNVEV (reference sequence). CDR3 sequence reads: CASSFLGTSVYNEQFF. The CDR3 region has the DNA TGTGCCAGCAGTTTTTTAGGGACTAGCGTCTACAATGAGCAGTTCTTC.

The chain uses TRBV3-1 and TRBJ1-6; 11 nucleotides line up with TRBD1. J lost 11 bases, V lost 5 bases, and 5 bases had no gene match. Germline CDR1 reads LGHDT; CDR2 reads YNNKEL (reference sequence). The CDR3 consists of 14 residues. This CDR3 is CASSNRDRGAPLHF. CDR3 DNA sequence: TGTGCCAGCAGCAATCGGGACAGGGGGGCACCCCTCCACTTT.

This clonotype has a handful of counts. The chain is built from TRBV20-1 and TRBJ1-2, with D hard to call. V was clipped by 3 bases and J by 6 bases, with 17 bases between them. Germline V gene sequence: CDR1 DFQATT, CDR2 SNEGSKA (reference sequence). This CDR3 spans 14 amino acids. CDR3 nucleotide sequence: TGCAGTGCTAGGGGCCCATGGACCTCAGATGGCTACACCTTC. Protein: CSARGPWTSDGYTF.

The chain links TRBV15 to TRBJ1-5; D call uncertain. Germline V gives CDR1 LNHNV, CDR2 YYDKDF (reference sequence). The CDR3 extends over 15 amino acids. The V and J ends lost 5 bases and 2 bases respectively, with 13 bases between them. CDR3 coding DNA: TGTGCCACCAGCTTCGGACTGCCCGGCAATCAGCCCCAGCATTTT. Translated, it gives CATSFGLPGNQPQHF.

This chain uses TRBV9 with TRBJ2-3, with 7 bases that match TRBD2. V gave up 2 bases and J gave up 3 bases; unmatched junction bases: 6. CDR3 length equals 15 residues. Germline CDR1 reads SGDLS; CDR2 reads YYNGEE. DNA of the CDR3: TGTGCCAGCAGCGTGGGGGGGAGGGGAACAGATACGCAGTATTTT. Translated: CASSVGGRGTDTQYF.

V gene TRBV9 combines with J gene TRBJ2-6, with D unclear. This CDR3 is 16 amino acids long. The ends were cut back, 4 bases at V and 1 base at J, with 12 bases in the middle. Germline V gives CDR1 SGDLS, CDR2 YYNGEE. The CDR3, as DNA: TGTGCCAGCAGCCCTGACGTTTCATCTGGGGCCAACGTCCTGACTTTC. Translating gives CASSPDVSSGANVLTF.

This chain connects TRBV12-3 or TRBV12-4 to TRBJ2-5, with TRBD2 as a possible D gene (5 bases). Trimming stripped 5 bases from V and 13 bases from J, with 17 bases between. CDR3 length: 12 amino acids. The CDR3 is CASSPRLSERYF. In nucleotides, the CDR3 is TGTGCCAGCAGTCCTAGACTATCCGAGCGGTACTTC.

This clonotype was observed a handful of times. CDR3 residues: CSAPGRGINQPQHF. The CDR3 bases are TGCAGTGCGCCGGGACGGGGGATAAATCAGCCCCAGCATTTT. V gene TRBV20-1 combines with J gene TRBJ1-5, with D possibly matching TRBD1 (5 bases). V dropped 6 bases and J dropped 4 bases, with 16 bases sitting between them. CDR1 is DFQATT, CDR2 SNEGSKA, per germline (reference sequence). This CDR3 contains 14 residues.

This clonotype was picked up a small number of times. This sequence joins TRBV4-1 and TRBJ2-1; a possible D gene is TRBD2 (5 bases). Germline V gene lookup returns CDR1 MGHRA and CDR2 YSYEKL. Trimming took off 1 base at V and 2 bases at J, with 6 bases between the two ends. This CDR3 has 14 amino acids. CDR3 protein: CASSQGEPYNEQFF. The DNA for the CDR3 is TGCGCCAGCAGCCAAGGGGAGCCCTACAATGAGCAGTTCTTC.